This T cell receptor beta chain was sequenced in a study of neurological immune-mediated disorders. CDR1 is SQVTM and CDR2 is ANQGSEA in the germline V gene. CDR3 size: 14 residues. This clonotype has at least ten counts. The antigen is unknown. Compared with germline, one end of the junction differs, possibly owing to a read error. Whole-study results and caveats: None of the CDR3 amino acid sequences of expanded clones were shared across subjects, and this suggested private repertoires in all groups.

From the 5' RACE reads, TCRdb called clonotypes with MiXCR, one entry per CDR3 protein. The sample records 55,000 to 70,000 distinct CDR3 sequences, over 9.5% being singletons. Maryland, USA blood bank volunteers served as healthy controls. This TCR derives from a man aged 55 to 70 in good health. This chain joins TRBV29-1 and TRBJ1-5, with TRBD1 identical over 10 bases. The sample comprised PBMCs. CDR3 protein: CGAGDRGGNQPQHF. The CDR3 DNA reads TGTGGTGCGGGGGACAGGGGCGGCAATCAGCCCCAGCATTTT.